These 21 T cell receptor beta chains share one sample of origin, sequenced in a study of cytomegalovirus exposure and HLA in healthy donors. In the PCR, 60 Vbeta and 13 Jbeta primers were used. The repertoire was sequenced with immunoSEQ multiplex PCR; TCRdb's copy has only in-frame clones and lacks some. This sample has hundreds of thousands of clones, with approximately 82% found just once. The sample taken for sequencing was PBMCs. The receptor source for this set is a male donor in good health and CMV-seronegative.

The J gene is TRBJ1-2, the V gene TRBV9; 7 positions match TRBD1. This CDR3 comprises 13 residues. The J segment lost 8 bases and the V segment lost 0 bases, leaving 4 bases of the junction unmatched. Germline-derived CDR1 and CDR2 are SGDLS and YYNGEE. CDR3 residues: CASSVAGGSGYTF. The CDR3 region has the DNA TGTGCCAGCAGCGTAGCAGGGGGAAGCGGCTACACCTTC.

CDR3 nucleotides: TGTGCCAGTTCATCCGGGACTAGCGGCCAAGAGACCCAGTACTTC. Translated, it gives CASSSGTSGQETQYF. The V gene is TRBV19, the J gene TRBJ2-5; 11 bases align to TRBD2. CDR3 size: 15 residues. Germline V lookup: CDR1 LNHDA, CDR2 SQIVND (reference sequence). Trimming took 8 bases from V and 1 from J; bases not matched to a gene: 6.

The chain combines TRBV6-1 with TRBJ2-5; 9 nucleotides agree with TRBD1. Near its end, the DNA agrees better with TRBJ2-7, so the J call may be wrong. CDR1 is MNHNS and CDR2 is SASEGT in the germline V gene. The CDR3 runs to 15 residues. CDR3 DNA sequence: TGTGCCAGCAGGACTCCCGGGACAGGGAGACACGAGCAGTACTTC. As protein: CASRTPGTGRHEQYF.

This clone was seen a few times. At one boundary the junction diverges from the germline segment, which might be a read error. The rearrangement links TRBV7-9 to TRBJ2-3, with D tentatively TRBD2 (6 bases). This CDR3 spans 17 amino acids. CDR1 and CDR2 (germline): SEHNR, FQNEAQ (reference sequence). CDR3 loop: CSSSPILLAGLTDTQYF. CDR3 nucleotide sequence: TGTTCCAGCAGCCCAATTCTCCTTGCGGGGCTAACAGATACGCAGTATTTT.

The V call is TRBV7-9, the J call TRBJ2-7, with TRBD2 as a possible D gene (6 bases). Germline values: CDR1 SEHNR, CDR2 FQNEAQ (reference sequence). This CDR3 spans 15 amino acids. V was clipped by 5 bases and J by 3 bases, with 17 bases between them. CDR3 sequence reads: CASSPSGTASYEQYF. The CDR3 coding sequence is TGTGCCAGCAGCCCTTCCGGGACTGCGAGCTACGAGCAGTACTTC.

This clone was observed a few times. The rearrangement uses TRBV6-6 and TRBJ2-1; no reliable D call. CDR1 and CDR2 (germline): MNHNY, SVGAGI (reference sequence). Trimming took off 2 bases at V and 0 bases at J, with 8 bases between the two ends. CDR3 length equals 15 residues. CDR3 protein: CASSYGQSSYNEQFF. The CDR3 DNA reads TGTGCCAGCAGTTACGGGCAGAGCTCCTACAATGAGCAGTTCTTC.

The chain is built from TRBV4-1 and TRBJ2-5; 7 nucleotides agree with TRBD1. Near its end, the DNA agrees better with TRBJ2-7, so the J call may be wrong. This CDR3 is built from 15 residues. Germline assignment: CDR1 MGHRA and CDR2 YSYEKL. CDR3 in DNA: TGCGCCAGCAGCCACCCACAGGGGATGGGGTACGAGCAGTACTTC. Translating gives CASSHPQGMGYEQYF.

This clone was seen a single time. This sequence joins TRBV28 and TRBJ2-5; 8 nucleotides align to TRBD2. Trimming took 6 bases from V and 3 from J; bases not matched to a gene: 6. The CDR3 spans 14 residues. The germline V gene has CDR1 MDHEN and CDR2 SYDVKM. The CDR3 here is CASRFTSGKETQYF. The CDR3 DNA sequence: TGTGCCAGCAGGTTCACTAGCGGAAAAGAGACCCAGTACTTC.

The gene calls are TRBV10-1 and TRBJ1-3, with D unclear. CDR3 size: 16 residues. Trimming took off 0 bases at V and 4 bases at J, with 13 bases between the two ends. CDR1 is WNHNN, CDR2 SYGVQD, per germline (reference sequence). The CDR3 nucleotides read TGCGCCAGCAGTGAGTCCTCAAAGTGGCTCGGAAACACCATATATTTT. It yields the protein CASSESSKWLGNTIYF.

This chain uses TRBV30 with TRBJ1-2; 7 bases fit TRBD1. The CDR3 runs to 15 residues. Germline assignment: CDR1 GTSNPN and CDR2 SVGIG (reference sequence). With V trimmed by 4 bases and J by 5 bases, 13 bases remained unmatched. The CDR3 is CAWIWNPGQPYGYTF. Written as DNA, the CDR3 is TGTGCCTGGATTTGGAATCCGGGACAGCCTTATGGCTACACCTTC.

The chain joins TRBV6-5 to TRBJ2-7; D remains ambiguous. This CDR3 spans 16 amino acids. Trimming removed 0 bases from V and 0 bases from J, with 12 bases in between. The germline gives CDR1 MNHEY, CDR2 SVGAGI. The CDR3 region is CASSYSVISGSYEQYF. The DNA for the CDR3 is TGTGCCAGCAGTTACTCGGTCATATCGGGCTCCTACGAGCAGTACTTC.

This clone was detected only once. The chain combines TRBV19 with TRBJ2-6; D gene uncertain. Between the trimmed V and J ends, which lost 5 bases and 0 bases, there was a span of 5 bases. The CDR3 is 14 residues long. Germline-derived CDR1 and CDR2 are LNHDA and SQIVND (reference sequence). CDR3: CASSLSSGANVLTF. CDR3 DNA: TGTGCCAGTAGTCTCTCCTCTGGGGCCAACGTCCTGACTTTC.

The rearrangement links TRBV5-4 to TRBJ2-6, with D maybe TRBD1 (6 bases). The CDR3 has 16 amino acids. The V end lost 0 bases, the J end lost 4 bases, and 11 bases lay between the germline ends. Germline-derived CDR1 and CDR2 are SGHNT and YYREEE (reference sequence). CDR3 protein: CASSLVQGGGANVLTF. In DNA, the CDR3 is TGTGCCAGCAGCTTGGTACAGGGTGGCGGGGCCAACGTCCTGACTTTC.

The chain employs TRBV18 and TRBJ2-7; D might be TRBD1 (6 bases). The CDR3 spans 13 residues. CDR1 and CDR2 (germline): KGHSH, LQKENI. V was shortened by 8 bases and J by 5 bases, with 16 bases between the two germline ends. CDR3 in amino acids: CASGAQGGDEQYF. In nucleotides, the CDR3 is TGTGCCAGCGGGGCACAGGGCGGCGACGAGCAGTACTTC.

As concerns this clone: Other DNA variants within this sample encode the same CDR3. This chain uses TRBV19 with TRBJ2-7; the match to TRBD1 covers 10 bases. The CDR3 has 15 residues. V shed 1 base, J shed 2 bases, and the junction held 2 bases outside the gene matches. From germline, CDR1 is LNHDA and CDR2 SQIVND (reference sequence). CDR3 sequence reads: CASSIGGQGAYEQYF. The CDR3 DNA follows: TGTGCCAGTAGTATAGGCGGACAGGGGGCCTACGAGCAGTACTTC.

The J gene is TRBJ1-2, the V gene TRBV28; tentatively, D is TRBD1 (5 bases). Between the trimmed V and J ends, which lost 3 bases and 7 bases, there was a span of 12 bases. The CDR3 consists of 13 residues. CDR1 and CDR2 from the germline V gene are MDHEN and SYDVKM. The CDR3 is CASSFGGARGYTF. The CDR3 region has the DNA TGTGCCAGCAGTTTCGGCGGGGCCCGTGGCTACACCTTC.

The V and J genes are TRBV5-1 and TRBJ2-3; TRBD2 matches 9 bases. Trimming took 5 bases from V and 1 from J; bases not matched to a gene: 8. Germline loops: CDR1 SGHRS, CDR2 YFSETQ. CDR3 length: 16 amino acids. In nucleotides, the CDR3 is TGCGCCAGCAGGACCCAGTTAGCGGGAGGCACAGATACGCAGTATTTT. Translation: CASRTQLAGGTDTQYF. The full variable domain, in which reference TRBV5-1 and TRBJ2-3 provide the parts outside the CDR3, is KAGVTQTPRYLIKTRGQQVTLSCSPISGHRSVSWYQQTPGQGLQFLFEYFSETQRNKGNFPGRFSGRQFSNSRSEMNVSTLELGDSALYLCASRTQLAGGTDTQYFGPGTRLTVL.

The chain links TRBV19 to TRBJ2-7; TRBD1 matches 7 bases. CDR3 size: 11 residues. The J segment lost 6 bases and the V segment lost 6 bases, leaving 2 bases of the junction unmatched. The germline gives CDR1 LNHDA, CDR2 SQIVND (reference sequence). CDR3 coding DNA: TGTGCCAGTAGGACAGGGTTCGAGCAGTACTTC. It codes for CASRTGFEQYF. Combining the CDR3 with reference TRBV19 and TRBJ2-7 gives the whole variable domain DGGITQSPKYLFRKEGQNVTLSCEQNLNHDAMYWYRQDPGQGLRLIYYSQIVNDFQKGDIAEGYSVSREKKESFPLTVTSAQKNPTAFYLCASRTGFEQYFGPGTRLTVT.

The CDR3 coding sequence is TGCGCCAGCAGTGAAGGAAGCGGGAGCGAGCAGTACTTC. Its translation is CASSEGSGSEQYF. V and J are TRBV10-2 and TRBJ2-7; 8 positions match TRBD2. Germline values: CDR1 WSHSY, CDR2 SAAADI. V was pared by 3 bases and J by 6 bases, with 4 bases of the junction left unmatched. This CDR3 is built from 13 residues.

In its sample, this clone was seen a few times. The chain uses TRBV6-1 and TRBJ1-1, with 7 positions matching TRBD1. The length of the CDR3 is 13 residues. The V and J ends lost 8 bases and 4 bases, in that order; junction bases with no gene match: 7. From germline, CDR1 is MNHNS and CDR2 SASEGT. The CDR3 region is CASQGVRVTEAFF. CDR3 in DNA: TGTGCCAGCCAGGGGGTTCGGGTCACTGAAGCTTTCTTT.

This chain links TRBV6-4 with TRBJ1-5, with 9 bases that match TRBD1. Trimming at V came to 6 bases and at J to 0 bases, leaving 12 bases not matched to a gene. The germline V gene has CDR1 MRHNA and CDR2 SNTAGT. The CDR3 length is 18 residues. CDR3 amino acids: CASRSRDRADHSNQPQHF. CDR3 sequence (DNA): TGTGCCAGCAGATCCCGGGACAGGGCCGACCATAGCAATCAGCCCCAGCATTTT.